Following are 20 T cell receptor beta chains from one sample sequenced in a study of vaccination and CD4 T cells after COVID-19. Treatment of the sample: roughly 10-day PBMC culture with coronavirus spike peptide pools or control peptides (ViraFEST assay). No antigens are known for them. Sequencing of DNA taken from cultured CD4+ T cells relied on the Oncomine TCR Beta short-read assay. TCRdb re-called the PCR reads through MiXCR, storing one row per CDR3 protein. The sample records fewer than 25,000 distinct CDR3 sequences, 45% to 60% being singletons. Sequencing used CD4+ T cells from blood, cultured in vitro. The receptors come from a human donor who had recovered from COVID-19.

The chain recombines TRBV24-1 with TRBJ2-5; 12 bases match TRBD2. Germline V gives CDR1 KGHDR, CDR2 SFDVKD. This CDR3 comprises 15 residues. J was trimmed by 4 bases and V by 4 bases; bases with no gene match: 3. The CDR3 sequence: CATSDVGLAGETQYF. Written as DNA, the CDR3 is TGTGCCACCAGTGACGTGGGACTAGCGGGAGAGACCCAGTACTTC.

The chain employs TRBV5-1 and TRBJ1-2; the D gene is possibly TRBD1 (5 bases). Trimming pared 0 bases from V and 8 bases from J, leaving 11 bases between. The germline V gene has CDR1 SGHRS and CDR2 YFSETQ. The CDR3 is 13 amino acids. The DNA for the CDR3 is TGCGCCAGCAGCTTGGCGGGGGTAGGAGGCTACACCTTC. Translation gives CASSLAGVGGYTF.

The V and J genes are TRBV7-3 and TRBJ2-4; D is possibly TRBD1 or TRBD2 (6 bases each). The CDR3 is 19 amino acids. Germline V gives CDR1 SGHTA, CDR2 FQGTGA. V dropped 2 bases and J dropped 5 bases, with 25 bases sitting between them. The CDR3 DNA is TGTGCCAGCAGCTTATTAGAAAGGAGGGTGGGGGCATGGGAAAACATTCAGTACTTC. The encoded protein is CASSLLERRVGAWENIQYF.

The V and J genes are TRBV24-1 and TRBJ1-2; TRBD1 agrees at 9 bases. The CDR3 length is 16 residues. Germline-derived CDR1 and CDR2 are KGHDR and SFDVKD. V was pared by 4 bases and J by 2 bases, with 7 bases of the junction left unmatched. The DNA for the CDR3 is TGTGCCACCAGTGACTCAGCCGGGACAGGGAACTATGGCTACACCTTC. The encoded protein is CATSDSAGTGNYGYTF.

V usage is TRBV2 and J usage is TRBJ2-3; D not certain. The V gene's germline CDR1 is SNHLY and CDR2 FYNNEI. Trimming took 2 bases from V and 1 from J, leaving 7 bases between them. The CDR3 has 14 residues. The CDR3 is CASSELIGTDTQYF. CDR3 sequence (DNA): TGTGCCAGCAGTGAACTAATCGGCACAGATACGCAGTATTTT.

This sequence joins TRBV20-1 and TRBJ1-4; D is unresolved. With 3 bases removed from V and 5 bases from J, the gap between germline ends came to 13 bases. This CDR3 contains 14 residues. In germline, CDR1 is DFQATT, CDR2 SNEGSKA (reference sequence). DNA of the CDR3: TGCAGTGCTAGGTCCCGGACTCAAAATGAAAAACTGTTTTTT. Amino acids: CSARSRTQNEKLFF.

The chain is built from TRBV20-1 and TRBJ2-3, with D hard to call. V lost 7 bases, J lost 1 base, and 18 bases lay in between. Germline values: CDR1 DFQATT, CDR2 SNEGSKA (reference sequence). The CDR3 runs to 15 residues. The CDR3 nucleotides are TGCAGTGTTTTCCTCGGGCGAGAGGGCACAGATACGCAGTATTTT. As protein: CSVFLGREGTDTQYF.

This rearrangement joins TRBV20-1 to TRBJ1-1, with D maybe TRBD1 (5 bases). The CDR3 is made up of 13 amino acids. Trimming removed 6 bases from V and 2 bases from J, with 13 bases in between. Germline-derived CDR1 and CDR2 are DFQATT and SNEGSKA (reference sequence). The CDR3 DNA is TGCAGTGCCCCCAAAGGGGTTAACACTGAAGCTTTCTTT. It is translated as CSAPKGVNTEAFF.

The J gene is TRBJ2-5, the V gene TRBV24-1; D is uncertain. Per the germline V gene, CDR1 is KGHDR and CDR2 is SFDVKD. CDR3 size: 17 residues. Trimming removed 1 base at V and 4 bases at J, with 18 bases between. For the CDR3, the DNA is TGTGCCACCAGTGATTTTTGGATGAGGAAGGGCCGAGAGACCCAGTACTTC. Protein sequence: CATSDFWMRKGRETQYF.

The V gene is TRBV7-2, the J gene TRBJ2-2, with 10 bases lining up with TRBD2. CDR3 length equals 16 residues. CDR1 is SGHTA, CDR2 FQGNSA, per germline. Losses at the gene ends were 4 bases for V and 6 bases for J; bases not matched to a gene: 8. DNA for the CDR3: TGTGCCAGCAGCTCCGAAGCGGGGGGGGGCCCCGGGGAGCTGTTTTTT. This encodes CASSSEAGGGPGELFF.

V gene TRBV7-3 combines with J gene TRBJ1-5, with a possible D match to TRBD1 (6 bases). CDR1 and CDR2 from the germline V gene are SGHTA and FQGTGA. V was clipped by 5 bases and J by 5 bases, with 16 bases between them. The CDR3 runs 15 residues. The CDR3 protein is CASSHLDSFYQPQHF. Here the CDR3 DNA reads TGTGCCAGCAGCCATTTGGACAGCTTCTATCAGCCCCAGCATTTT.

The J gene is TRBJ1-1, the V gene TRBV4-1; no firm D call. The CDR3 length is 13 residues. Trimming removed 5 bases from V and 5 bases from J, with 12 bases in between. Per the germline V gene, CDR1 is MGHRA and CDR2 is YSYEKL. In nucleotides, the CDR3 is TGCGCCAGCAGCTCTGGGAGTAGAACTGAAGCTTTCTTT. Its protein is CASSSGSRTEAFF.

The chain is built from TRBV2 and TRBJ2-3, with D unclear. Trimming shortened V by 6 bases and J by 0 bases, and 13 bases separated the two germline ends. This CDR3 is built from 15 residues. Per the germline V gene, CDR1 is SNHLY and CDR2 is FYNNEI. The CDR3 DNA is TGTGCCAGCAGAGCGACCACATTGAGCACAGATACGCAGTATTTT. It encodes CASRATTLSTDTQYF.

The chain recombines TRBV10-3 with TRBJ1-1; D ambiguous. V was pared by 3 bases and J by 2 bases, with 13 bases between. The germline CDR1 and CDR2 sequences are ENHRY and SYGVKD. The CDR3 runs 15 residues. The CDR3 here is CAISESPYDNTEAFF. CDR3 in DNA: TGTGCCATCAGTGAATCGCCATATGACAACACTGAAGCTTTCTTT.

V usage is TRBV12-3 or TRBV12-4 and J usage is TRBJ2-1; a weak D match, TRBD2 (6 bases). This CDR3 is built from 17 residues. The V gene lost 5 bases and the J gene lost 9 bases, with 26 bases spanning the gap. CDR3 nucleotides: TGTGCCAGCAGTCCAGACCTCCGACTAGTTGCGTTGGGTGAGCAGTTCTTC. It codes for CASSPDLRLVALGEQFF.

The CDR3 here is CASSPGTGLEEKLFF. CDR3 in DNA: TGTGCCAGCAGCCCCGGGACAGGACTAGAGGAAAAACTGTTTTTT. The chain carries TRBV9 and TRBJ1-4, with 8 bases identical to TRBD1. The CDR3 runs 15 residues. The germline CDR1 and CDR2 sequences are SGDLS and YYNGEE. With V trimmed by 4 bases and J by 8 bases, 10 bases remained unmatched.

In DNA, the CDR3 is TGCAGTGCTAGTCCGACAGTGAACACCGGGGAGCTGTTTTTT. This gives the protein CSASPTVNTGELFF. The V and J genes are TRBV20-1 and TRBJ2-2; maybe TRBD1 (5 bases). Trimming pared 3 bases from V and 1 base from J, leaving 9 bases between. Germline V gene sequence: CDR1 DFQATT, CDR2 SNEGSKA (reference sequence). CDR3 length: 14 amino acids.

The gene calls are TRBV7-9 and TRBJ2-2, with 7 bases aligning to TRBD2. Unmatched junction bases numbered 7, after V lost 0 bases and J lost 6 bases. CDR1 is SEHNR and CDR2 is FQNEAQ in the germline V gene (reference sequence). The CDR3 is 16 residues long. CDR3 region: CASSLASGLFAGELFF. CDR3 sequence (DNA): TGTGCCAGCAGCTTAGCTAGCGGGTTGTTCGCCGGGGAGCTGTTTTTT.

The chain employs TRBV7-2 and TRBJ2-7; TRBD2 agrees at 8 bases. Per germline, CDR1 SGHTA and CDR2 FQGNSA. This CDR3 spans 14 amino acids. J was trimmed by 3 bases and V by 5 bases; bases with no gene match: 6. The CDR3 DNA reads TGTGCCAGCAGCGCAGCGGGAGACCTCTACGAGCAGTACTTC. Its protein is CASSAAGDLYEQYF.

J is TRBJ1-5 and V is TRBV19; 9 nucleotides align to TRBD1. CDR3 length equals 16 residues. In germline, CDR1 is LNHDA, CDR2 SQIVND (reference sequence). V dropped 6 bases and J dropped 2; count of bases not matched to a gene: 8. CDR3 DNA sequence: TGTGCCAGTAGCCGGACAGGGGCCGAGGGCAATCAGCCCCAGCATTTT. It specifies CASSRTGAEGNQPQHF. Full variable domain (outside the CDR3, taken from reference TRBV19 and TRBJ1-5): DGGITQSPKYLFRKEGQNVTLSCEQNLNHDAMYWYRQDPGQGLRLIYYSQIVNDFQKGDIAEGYSVSREKKESFPLTVTSAQKNPTAFYLCASSRTGAEGNQPQHFGDGTRLSIL.